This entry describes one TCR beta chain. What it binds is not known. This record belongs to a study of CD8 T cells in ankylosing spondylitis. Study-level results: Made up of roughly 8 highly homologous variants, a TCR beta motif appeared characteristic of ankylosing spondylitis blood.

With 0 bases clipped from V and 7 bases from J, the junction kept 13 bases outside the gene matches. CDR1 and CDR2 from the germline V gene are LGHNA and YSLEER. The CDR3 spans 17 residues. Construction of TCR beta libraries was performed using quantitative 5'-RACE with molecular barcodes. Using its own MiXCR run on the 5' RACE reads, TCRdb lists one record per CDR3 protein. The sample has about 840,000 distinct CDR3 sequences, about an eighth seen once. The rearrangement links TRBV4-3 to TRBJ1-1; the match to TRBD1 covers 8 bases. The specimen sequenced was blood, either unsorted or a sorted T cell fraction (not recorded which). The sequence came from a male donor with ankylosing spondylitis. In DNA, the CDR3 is TGCGCCAGCAGCCAAGAGGCCAGGGGGCAATACGCTTTTGAAGCTTTCTTT. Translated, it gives CASSQEARGQYAFEAFF.